What follows are 7 T cell receptor beta chains derived from one specimen sequenced in a study of blood T cells in healthy people across ages. Using a J-beta primer mix together with a sample-barcoded 5' primer, a second PCR was run for roughly 6 to 11 cycles. MiXCR, applied by TCRdb to the 5' RACE reads, yields one record per CDR3 protein. Here the sample spans around 970,000 distinct CDR3 sequences, 51% being singletons. Material: blood. The receptor set was obtained from a woman aged 55-70 years in good health.

The J gene is TRBJ2-7, the V gene TRBV7-2; the D gene is possibly TRBD2 (5 bases). Trimming cost V 5 bases and J 5 bases, with 10 bases left between them. The CDR3 totals 12 residues. The germline V gene encodes CDR1 SGHTA and CDR2 FQGNSA. CDR3 sequence (DNA): TGTGCCAGCAGCCCGAGGGTGGACGAGCAGTACTTC. Translating it yields CASSPRVDEQYF.

V and J are TRBV18 and TRBJ1-2, with D possibly being TRBD1 (6 bases). The germline CDR1 and CDR2 sequences are KGHSH and LQKENI. Trimming stripped 1 base from V and 4 bases from J, with 16 bases between. The CDR3 loop spans 16 amino acids. The CDR3 DNA reads TGTGCCAGCTCACCACTTTCGACAGGACTCGCCTATGGCTACACCTTC. Translated, it gives CASSPLSTGLAYGYTF.

This rearrangement joins TRBV29-1 to TRBJ1-1, with a tentative D call TRBD1 (5 bases). The length of the CDR3 is 12 residues. CDR1 SQVTM and CDR2 ANQGSEA come from the germline V gene. The ends were cut back, 6 bases at V and 1 base at J, with 9 bases in the middle. CDR3 amino acids: CSVRQPNTEAFF. In nucleotides, the CDR3 is TGCAGCGTCAGACAGCCGAACACTGAAGCTTTCTTT.

This clonotype occurred a few times. This chain links TRBV20-1 with TRBJ2-7; 7 bases match TRBD1. Per germline, CDR1 DFQATT and CDR2 SNEGSKA (reference sequence). The length of the CDR3 is 13 residues. The J segment lost 3 bases and the V segment lost 6 bases, leaving 8 bases of the junction unmatched. The CDR3: CSAPRNRGYEQYF. The CDR3 DNA sequence: TGCAGTGCCCCGAGGAACAGGGGCTACGAGCAGTACTTC.

The V gene is TRBV6-6, the J gene TRBJ1-6; possible D gene TRBD1, 6 bases. CDR1 and CDR2 (germline): MNHNY, SVGAGI (reference sequence). This CDR3 is 13 amino acids long. V was shortened by 8 bases and J by 6 bases, with 11 bases between the two germline ends. The CDR3, as DNA: TGTGCCAGCCTTAGAGGGGGTAATTCACCCCTCCACTTT. This gives the protein CASLRGGNSPLHF.

This clonotype came up a few times. The chain links TRBV4-1 to TRBJ2-5; D is unresolved. The J call is in doubt because the DNA end fits TRBJ2-7 better. This CDR3 region has 15 residues. The germline gives CDR1 MGHRA, CDR2 YSYEKL. The CDR3 DNA follows: TGCGCCAGCAGCCAAGTAGTTTTGGCCTGGTACGAGCAGTACTTC. Protein sequence: CASSQVVLAWYEQYF.

The V and J genes are TRBV7-9 and TRBJ1-6, with D unresolved. V lost 8 bases, J lost 11 bases, and 13 bases lay in between. The CDR3 has 12 amino acids. Germline values: CDR1 SEHNR, CDR2 FQNEAQ (reference sequence). The CDR3 DNA reads as TGTGCCAGCGGCGAAGACATTACACCCCTCCACTTT. Protein product: CASGEDITPLHF.